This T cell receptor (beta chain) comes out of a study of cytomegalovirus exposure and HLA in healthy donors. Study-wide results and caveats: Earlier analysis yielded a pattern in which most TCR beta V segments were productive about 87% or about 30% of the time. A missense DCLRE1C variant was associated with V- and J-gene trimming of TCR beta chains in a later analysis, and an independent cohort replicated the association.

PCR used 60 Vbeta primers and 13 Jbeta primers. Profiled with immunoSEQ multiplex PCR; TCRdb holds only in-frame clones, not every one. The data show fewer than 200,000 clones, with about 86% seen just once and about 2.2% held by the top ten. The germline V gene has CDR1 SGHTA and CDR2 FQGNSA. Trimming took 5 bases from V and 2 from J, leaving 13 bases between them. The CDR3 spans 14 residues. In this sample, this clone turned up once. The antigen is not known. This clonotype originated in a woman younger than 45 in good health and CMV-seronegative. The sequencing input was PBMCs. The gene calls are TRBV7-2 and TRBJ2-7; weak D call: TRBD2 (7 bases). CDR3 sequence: CASSQSGGTYEQYF. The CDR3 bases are TGTGCCAGCAGCCAGTCGGGGGGCACCTACGAGCAGTACTTC.